Sequencing of this TCR beta chain was carried out in a study of T cells and Merkel cell carcinoma outcomes. Using immunoSEQ multiplex PCR, the repertoire was profiled, and TCRdb retains in-frame clones only, with some absent. The repertoire holds under 20,000 clones, with around 86% as singletons. Study-wide results and limits: In Merkel cell carcinoma, repertoire and T-cell density reportedly predicted outcomes.

On this clone: No antigen is known for it.

With 6 bases removed from V and 7 bases from J, the gap between germline ends came to 8 bases. The CDR3 loop spans 10 amino acids. Germline CDR1 reads DFQATT; CDR2 reads SNEGSKA (reference sequence). This receptor was identified in a human donor with Merkel cell carcinoma. The chain joins TRBV20-1 to TRBJ2-3; D gene uncertain. Sequenced: tumor tissue from Merkel cell carcinoma. The CDR3 bases are TGCAGTGCCTCCTTTAATACGCAGTATTTT. Amino acids: CSASFNTQYF.